This TCR beta chain was observed in a study of regulatory T cells in long-lasting Graves disease. Building of the TCR beta libraries involved iRepertoire HTBI primers and Arm-PCR of CDR3 regions. MiXCR was run by TCRdb on the multiplex PCR reads, yielding one entry per CDR3 protein. There are approximately 460,000 distinct CDR3 sequences in the sample; around 17% occur only once, and about 10% lies in the top ten. General study points: Persistent disease favored TRBV28, TRBJ1-2 and TRBJ2-5.

On this clonotype itself: What it binds is not known.

Trimming took off 3 bases at V and 0 bases at J, with 9 bases between the two ends. This CDR3 has 15 residues. Germline V gives CDR1 KGHSH, CDR2 LQKENI. Time point here: newly diagnosed GD, antithyroid drugs for less than 3 months. PBMCs provided the RNA from which the TCR library was made. The same sample was also studied in work on T cells in Graves' hyperthyroidism and ophthalmopathy.

The gene calls are TRBV18 and TRBJ1-5; tentative D call: TRBD1 (5 bases). The clonotype was recovered from a woman under 40 with Graves disease. The sample was peripheral blood mononuclear cells (PBMCs), taken at new diagnosis, from a patient treated with antithyroid drugs. The CDR3 sequence: CASSPGVYSNQPQHF. The CDR3 DNA reads as TGTGCCAGCTCACCGGGGGTATATAGCAATCAGCCCCAGCATTTT. The whole variable domain, remainder taken from reference TRBV18 and TRBJ1-5, is NAGVMQNPRHLVRRRGQEARLRCSPMKGHSHVYWYRQLPEEGLKFMVYLQKENIIDESGMPKERFSAEFPKEGPSILRIQQVVRGDSAAYFCASSPGVYSNQPQHFGDGTRLSIL.